This TCR beta chain was sequenced for a study of T cells in Graves' hyperthyroidism and ophthalmopathy. Study-level background: Blood from the periphery was taken at initial diagnosis, before any treatment. Study findings and constraints: Blood also held most thyroid clonotypes expanded beyond 0.001.

The investigators amplified TCR beta CDR3 regions from RNA transcripts. The HTBI primer set drove a first-round RT-PCR of the TCR CDR3. TCRdb redid the calling of the multiplex PCR reads with MiXCR, one entry per CDR3 protein. The repertoire holds over 300,000 distinct CDR3 sequences, with approximately 13% as singletons. This clonotype has at least ten counts. Its antigen is unknown. This CDR3 has 13 amino acids. Trimming removed 6 bases at V and 7 bases at J, with 15 bases between. This chain links TRBV12-3 or TRBV12-4 with TRBJ1-1; TRBD1 is a possible D gene (5 bases). This TCR came from a woman between 55 and 75 years old with Graves' hyperthyroidism. The sequenced sample consisted of blood. The CDR3 DNA reads as TGTGCCAGCAGGCAGGCGGGGCGGGGTGAAGCTTTCTTT. Amino acid sequence: CASRQAGRGEAFF.